This is a list of T cell receptor beta chains from one sample in a study of T-cell reconstitution after alpha-beta-depleted transplantation in children. TCRdb independently ran MiXCR on the PCR reads; one entry per CDR3 protein. The sample holds about 210,000 distinct CDR3 sequences; about a sixth are singletons and the top ten take 35% to 50%. The specimen comprised PBMCs, mostly from graft donor cells, sampled 360 days after TCRalphabeta/CD19-depleted stem cell transplant. These receptors all come from a male patient aged 2-15 years who had a stem cell transplant for acute lymphoblastic leukemia, so the T cells may come from the graft donor. Each CDR3 is given with its conserved first and last residue. Fields, in order: clone size, D gene, V gene, J gene, CDR3 DNA, CDR3 protein. D genes are given only for firm matches. For some rows the clone size is stated as once, few or many, or as a class when expanded; others skip it.

clone_size: .; d_call: .; v_call: TRBV5-1; j_call: TRBJ2-4; cdr3_nt: TGCGCCAGCAGCTTGGATTCCGCTTCCCGTGACGTTCAGTACTTC; cdr3_aa: CASSLDSASRDVQYF
clone_size: few; d_call: TRBD2; v_call: TRBV11-3; j_call: TRBJ2-2; cdr3_nt: TGTGCCAGCAGCGCCTACCGACTAGCGGGAGAGACCGGGGAGCTGTTTTTT; cdr3_aa: CASSAYRLAGETGELFF
clone_size: .; d_call: TRBD1; v_call: TRBV28; j_call: TRBJ2-7; cdr3_nt: TGTGCCAGCAGTTTGGTTGGACAGGGGTTGAACGAGCAGTACTTC; cdr3_aa: CASSLVGQGLNEQYF
clone_size: many; d_call: .; v_call: TRBV5-5; j_call: TRBJ2-5; cdr3_nt: TGTGCCAGCAGCTTGGTCTCAGGGGAAGAGACCCAGTACTTC; cdr3_aa: CASSLVSGEETQYF
clone_size: .; d_call: .; v_call: TRBV7-9; j_call: TRBJ1-6; cdr3_nt: TGTGCCAGCAGCCAACGGGGGAGCTCCTATAATTCACCCCTCCACTTT; cdr3_aa: CASSQRGSSYNSPLHF
clone_size: .; d_call: .; v_call: TRBV6-5; j_call: TRBJ2-7; cdr3_nt: TGTGCCAGCAGTTACTCGTTTCAACATTCCTACGAGCAGTACTTC; cdr3_aa: CASSYSFQHSYEQYF
clone_size: .; d_call: .; v_call: TRBV7-2; j_call: TRBJ2-7; cdr3_nt: TGTGCCAGCAGCTTAACCCGCTACGAGCAGTACTTC; cdr3_aa: CASSLTRYEQYF
clone_size: few; d_call: TRBD1; v_call: TRBV5-1; j_call: TRBJ2-4; cdr3_nt: TGCGCCAGCACATCTGACAGGGAAGACATTCAGTACTTC; cdr3_aa: CASTSDREDIQYF
clone_size: few; d_call: TRBD1; v_call: TRBV28; j_call: TRBJ2-7; cdr3_nt: TGTGCCAGCAGACTACTGGGACAGAAAGGCCCACAGTACTTC; cdr3_aa: CASRLLGQKGPQYF
clone_size: .; d_call: TRBD1; v_call: TRBV24-1; j_call: TRBJ2-3; cdr3_nt: TGTGCCACCAGTGACCCACGGACAGGCTACACAGATACGCAGTATTTT; cdr3_aa: CATSDPRTGYTDTQYF
clone_size: .; d_call: TRBD2; v_call: TRBV6-5; j_call: TRBJ2-7; cdr3_nt: TGTGCCAGCAGTTACTCAGCAGCGGGGGCCGAGGGGTTC; cdr3_aa: CASSYSAAGAEGF
clone_size: .; d_call: .; v_call: TRBV5-1; j_call: TRBJ1-2; cdr3_nt: TGCGCCAGCAGCGGGGCTGGCCCCTATGGCTACACCTTC; cdr3_aa: CASSGAGPYGYTF
clone_size: few; d_call: TRBD1; v_call: TRBV20-1; j_call: TRBJ1-5; cdr3_nt: TGCAGTGCTAACCGGGGACAGTATAATCAGCCCCAGCATTTT; cdr3_aa: CSANRGQYNQPQHF
clone_size: few; d_call: .; v_call: TRBV10-3; j_call: TRBJ1-2; cdr3_nt: TGTGCCATCAGGCCCTCCGGACGGGAGAGGTATGGCTACACCTTC; cdr3_aa: CAIRPSGRERYGYTF
clone_size: few; d_call: .; v_call: TRBV20-1; j_call: TRBJ2-3; cdr3_nt: TGCAGTGCTAGCGAAGGATTGGGGACAGATACGCAGTATTTT; cdr3_aa: CSASEGLGTDTQYF
clone_size: once; d_call: TRBD2; v_call: TRBV12-3/TRBV12-4; j_call: TRBJ2-1; cdr3_nt: TGTGCCAGCACCTTTAGCCTAGCGGGGACACGAGAGCAGTTCTTC; cdr3_aa: CASTFSLAGTREQFF
clone_size: few; d_call: .; v_call: TRBV27; j_call: TRBJ1-5; cdr3_nt: TGTGCCAGCAGTTTATACTCAGGATTCAATAGCAATCAGCCCCAGCATTTT; cdr3_aa: CASSLYSGFNSNQPQHF
clone_size: few; d_call: .; v_call: TRBV10-2; j_call: TRBJ1-1; cdr3_nt: TGCGCCAGCAGTGGAGTCGGCCAGTTGCACACTGAAGCTTTCTTT; cdr3_aa: CASSGVGQLHTEAFF
clone_size: few; d_call: TRBD1; v_call: TRBV5-1; j_call: TRBJ1-2; cdr3_nt: TGCGCCAGCAGCTTGGGGACAGGGGCGCCCAACTATGGCTACACCTTC; cdr3_aa: CASSLGTGAPNYGYTF
clone_size: many; d_call: .; v_call: TRBV7-2; j_call: TRBJ2-1; cdr3_nt: TGTGCCAGCAGTGACCTGGGGCTAGAAGGTAATGAGCAGTTCTTC; cdr3_aa: CASSDLGLEGNEQFF
clone_size: many; d_call: TRBD2; v_call: TRBV4-2; j_call: TRBJ2-3; cdr3_nt: TGTGCCAGCAGCCAAGGAACTAGCGGGGGGCCACATACGCAGTATTTT; cdr3_aa: CASSQGTSGGPHTQYF
clone_size: .; d_call: TRBD2; v_call: TRBV11-2; j_call: TRBJ2-5; cdr3_nt: TGTGCCAGCAGCTCCAGGCCTAGCGGGATTGAGACCCAGTACTTC; cdr3_aa: CASSSRPSGIETQYF
clone_size: few; d_call: .; v_call: TRBV5-1; j_call: TRBJ1-1; cdr3_nt: TGCGCCAGCAGCTTGATGGTCCTGAACACTGAAGCTTTCTTT; cdr3_aa: CASSLMVLNTEAFF
clone_size: .; d_call: TRBD2; v_call: TRBV20-1; j_call: TRBJ2-5; cdr3_nt: TGCAGTGTCCTCGGTAGCGGGGGATATCAAGAGACCCAGTACTTC; cdr3_aa: CSVLGSGGYQETQYF
clone_size: few; d_call: TRBD1; v_call: TRBV18; j_call: TRBJ2-7; cdr3_nt: TGTGCCAGCTCACGACCACTCGGACAGGGGTACTACGAGCAGTACTTC; cdr3_aa: CASSRPLGQGYYEQYF
clone_size: .; d_call: TRBD1; v_call: TRBV5-6; j_call: TRBJ2-7; cdr3_nt: TGTGCCAGCAGCTTCCGGACAGGGGCCTACGAGCAGTACTTC; cdr3_aa: CASSFRTGAYEQYF
clone_size: .; d_call: .; v_call: TRBV4-3; j_call: TRBJ2-7; cdr3_nt: TGCGCCAGCAGCCAAGATGCCTCTTGGCGGGGGCCCGGGTACGAGCAGTACTTC; cdr3_aa: CASSQDASWRGPGYEQYF
clone_size: .; d_call: .; v_call: TRBV4-3; j_call: TRBJ2-5; cdr3_nt: TGCGCCAGCAGCCGCGGCACAGGGCTTGCCCAAGAGACCCAGTACTTC; cdr3_aa: CASSRGTGLAQETQYF
clone_size: .; d_call: .; v_call: TRBV6-1; j_call: TRBJ1-1; cdr3_nt: TGTGCCAGCAGTGCCAAACAGGGCACTGAAGCTTTCTTT; cdr3_aa: CASSAKQGTEAFF
clone_size: .; d_call: .; v_call: TRBV25-1; j_call: TRBJ1-5; cdr3_nt: TGTGCCAGCAGTGTAGGGACTCAGCCCCAGCATTTT; cdr3_aa: CASSVGTQPQHF
clone_size: few; d_call: .; v_call: TRBV12-3/TRBV12-4; j_call: TRBJ1-2; cdr3_nt: TGTGCCAGCAGCGGACGGCTTTATGGCTACACCTTC; cdr3_aa: CASSGRLYGYTF
clone_size: few; d_call: .; v_call: TRBV10-3; j_call: TRBJ2-7; cdr3_nt: TGTGCCATCATGGGCGGGGTGTCCTACGAGCAGTACTTC; cdr3_aa: CAIMGGVSYEQYF
clone_size: .; d_call: TRBD1; v_call: TRBV15; j_call: TRBJ2-7; cdr3_nt: TGTGCCACCAGAGAGGGGGGACAGGGCTACGAGCAGTACTTC; cdr3_aa: CATREGGQGYEQYF
clone_size: few; d_call: .; v_call: TRBV28; j_call: TRBJ2-2; cdr3_nt: TGTGCCAGCAGTGGGGACACACTCTGGGGGGGGAACACCGGGGAGCTGTTTTTT; cdr3_aa: CASSGDTLWGGNTGELFF
clone_size: .; d_call: .; v_call: TRBV6-1; j_call: TRBJ1-2; cdr3_nt: TGTGCCAGCAGTACGAGTGTGGGATATGGCTACACCTTC; cdr3_aa: CASSTSVGYGYTF
clone_size: few; d_call: .; v_call: TRBV27; j_call: TRBJ1-4; cdr3_nt: TGTGCCAGCAGGGGTGAGGATGAAAAACTGTTTTTT; cdr3_aa: CASRGEDEKLFF
clone_size: .; d_call: .; v_call: TRBV7-2; j_call: TRBJ1-1; cdr3_nt: TGTGCCAGCAGCTTCTCCCCCGGCACAGTGAACACTGAAGCTTTCTTT; cdr3_aa: CASSFSPGTVNTEAFF
clone_size: .; d_call: .; v_call: TRBV5-1; j_call: TRBJ1-2; cdr3_nt: TGCGCCAGCAGCTCCACCCAGGGTGACATACGCTATGGCTACACCTTC; cdr3_aa: CASSSTQGDIRYGYTF
clone_size: few; d_call: TRBD1; v_call: TRBV29-1; j_call: TRBJ1-4; cdr3_nt: TGCAGCGTTGACAGGGGGCAGGGAAATGAAAAACTGTTTTTT; cdr3_aa: CSVDRGQGNEKLFF
clone_size: few; d_call: .; v_call: TRBV7-2; j_call: TRBJ2-1; cdr3_nt: TGTGCCAGCAGCGAAGCGGGCGGGGTGGGTTGGAATGAGCAGTTCTTC; cdr3_aa: CASSEAGGVGWNEQFF
clone_size: .; d_call: TRBD2; v_call: TRBV6-5; j_call: TRBJ2-3; cdr3_nt: TGTGCCAGCAGTTGGACTAGCGGGGGCACAGATACGCAGTATTTT; cdr3_aa: CASSWTSGGTDTQYF
clone_size: few; d_call: .; v_call: TRBV6-5; j_call: TRBJ1-5; cdr3_nt: TGTGCCAGCAGTTACTCGGGCAGTATCAATCAGCCCCAGCATTTT; cdr3_aa: CASSYSGSINQPQHF
clone_size: many; d_call: .; v_call: TRBV7-7; j_call: TRBJ2-5; cdr3_nt: TGTGCCAGCAGCCCAGGACAGCAAGAGACCCAGTACTTC; cdr3_aa: CASSPGQQETQYF
clone_size: few; d_call: .; v_call: TRBV6-5; j_call: TRBJ1-1; cdr3_nt: TGTGCCAGCAGTTACTCAGGAGAGAACACTGAAGCTTTCTTT; cdr3_aa: CASSYSGENTEAFF
clone_size: .; d_call: .; v_call: TRBV5-1; j_call: TRBJ1-1; cdr3_nt: TGCGCCAGCAGCTCAGGACAGTCGAACACTGAAGCTTTCTTT; cdr3_aa: CASSSGQSNTEAFF
clone_size: few; d_call: .; v_call: TRBV7-2; j_call: TRBJ2-5; cdr3_nt: TGTGCCAGCAGCCCTGGCTTGAACCCACAAGAGACCCAGTACTTC; cdr3_aa: CASSPGLNPQETQYF
clone_size: .; d_call: .; v_call: TRBV3-1; j_call: TRBJ2-2; cdr3_nt: TGTGCCAGCAGCCAAGGGACAGCCTCCGGGCTGTTTTTT; cdr3_aa: CASSQGTASGLFF
clone_size: many; d_call: .; v_call: TRBV2; j_call: TRBJ2-3; cdr3_nt: TGTGCCAGCAGTGACATATTTCCAGATACGCAGTATTTT; cdr3_aa: CASSDIFPDTQYF
clone_size: .; d_call: .; v_call: TRBV6-2/TRBV6-3; j_call: TRBJ2-1; cdr3_nt: TGTGCCATCCAGAGAGCCAGCCAGATCTCCTACAATGAGCAGTTCTTC; cdr3_aa: CAIQRASQISYNEQFF
clone_size: many; d_call: .; v_call: TRBV10-3; j_call: TRBJ2-5; cdr3_nt: TGTGCCATCAGTGGGGAAGGGCCTACAGAGACCCAGTACTTC; cdr3_aa: CAISGEGPTETQYF
clone_size: many; d_call: .; v_call: TRBV2; j_call: TRBJ2-2; cdr3_nt: TGTGCCAGCAGTGGGGACGGCGGGGAGCTGTTTTTT; cdr3_aa: CASSGDGGELFF
clone_size: many; d_call: TRBD1; v_call: TRBV11-3; j_call: TRBJ1-3; cdr3_nt: TGTGCCAGCAGCGGAACAGGGGAGAGAAACACCATATATTTT; cdr3_aa: CASSGTGERNTIYF
clone_size: .; d_call: TRBD2; v_call: TRBV5-4; j_call: TRBJ2-6; cdr3_nt: TGTGCCAGCAGCTCCCTCACTAGCGGGGGGGCCGCTGGGGCCAACGTCCTGACTTTC; cdr3_aa: CASSSLTSGGAAGANVLTF
clone_size: few; d_call: .; v_call: TRBV3-1; j_call: TRBJ2-3; cdr3_nt: TGTGCCAGCAGCCCCCACGGAGAAGATACGCAGTATTTT; cdr3_aa: CASSPHGEDTQYF
clone_size: .; d_call: .; v_call: TRBV4-3; j_call: TRBJ2-7; cdr3_nt: TGCGCCAGCAGCCAAGGACTGAATCCCGACTACGAGCAGTACTTC; cdr3_aa: CASSQGLNPDYEQYF